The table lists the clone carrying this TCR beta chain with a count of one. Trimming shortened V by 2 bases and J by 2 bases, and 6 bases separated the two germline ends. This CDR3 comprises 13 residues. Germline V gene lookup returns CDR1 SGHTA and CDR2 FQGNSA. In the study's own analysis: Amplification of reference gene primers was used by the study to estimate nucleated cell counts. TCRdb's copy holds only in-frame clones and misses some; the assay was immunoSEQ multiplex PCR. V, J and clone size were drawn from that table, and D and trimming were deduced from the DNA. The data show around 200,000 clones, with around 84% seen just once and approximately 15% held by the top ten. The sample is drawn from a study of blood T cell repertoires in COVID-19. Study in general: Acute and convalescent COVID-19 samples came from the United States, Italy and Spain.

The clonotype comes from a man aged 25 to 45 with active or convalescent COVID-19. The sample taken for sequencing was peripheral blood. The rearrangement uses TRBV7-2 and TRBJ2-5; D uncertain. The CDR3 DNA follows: TGTGCCAGCAGCTTATTACGGCAAGAGACCCAGTACTTC. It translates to CASSLLRQETQYF.